The table lists the clone carrying this T cell receptor beta chain with many counts. Antigen: not known. This sample was taken from a study of early T cells in non-severe SARS-CoV-2 infection. Study-wide background: The authors sequenced bulk RNA from unsorted whole blood, leaving chains unpaired. Overall study findings and caveats: Comparison of clonotypes with VDJdb favored anti-spike CD8 responses while missing private and CD4 specificities.

Unique molecular identifiers were added to individual cDNA molecules. TCRdb re-derived calls from the 5' RACE reads in MiXCR, one entry per CDR3 protein. The sample comprises 21,000 or so distinct CDR3 sequences, about 5.6% of which are singletons, and around 10% rests with the top ten. The germline CDR1 and CDR2 sequences are MNHEY and SVGAGI. The CDR3 consists of 14 residues. The V end was cut by 0 bases, the J end by 5 bases, with 7 bases between. Sequencing was performed on whole blood. The genes are TRBV6-5 and TRBJ1-4, with D unclear. The TCR comes from an adult who was a healthcare worker with PCR-confirmed SARS-CoV-2 infection or an uninfected control (not recorded which). CDR3 DNA sequence: TGTGCCAGCAGTTACTCCGGACCGAATGAAAAACTGTTTTTT. It is translated as CASSYSGPNEKLFF.